This T cell receptor beta chain was recovered during a study of blood T cell repertoires in COVID-19. This table comes from immunoSEQ multiplex PCR, and its TCRdb copy is limited to in-frame clones, with some not included. Found here are around 310,000 clones, around nine tenths of them singletons; the top ten hold roughly a tenth. This clone has more than one count but fewer than ten. The length of the CDR3 is 16 residues. V lost 5 bases and J lost 0; bases outside the gene matches: 8. Germline CDR1 SEHNR, CDR2 FQNEAQ (reference sequence). This rearrangement joins TRBV7-9 to TRBJ2-7; 9 bases align to TRBD2. Sequencing was done on a sample of PBMCs or T cells enriched from blood (not recorded which). The receptor's source is a woman aged 25-40 years who had recovered from COVID-19. The CDR3 nucleotides read TGTGCCAGCAGCCCTACCCGTAGCGGGAGCTCCTACGAGCAGTACTTC. Its protein product is CASSPTRSGSSYEQYF.